This TCR beta chain comes out of a study of blood T cell repertoires in COVID-19. The overall study: Italy, Spain and the United States were the sources of the convalescent and acute COVID-19 samples. T cells, B-cell-depleted T cells, or PBMCs provided the cDNA or gDNA that served as material.

In germline, CDR1 is MNHEY, CDR2 SMNVEV (reference sequence). Trimming shortened V by 2 bases and J by 1 base, and 20 bases separated the two germline ends. This CDR3 region has 18 residues. Study processing details: Reference gene primers were amplified, and this amplification served to estimate nucleated cell counts. Assay: immunoSEQ multiplex PCR; the TCRdb copy retains only in-frame clones and omits some. Clone size and V and J calls were adopted from that table, with D and trimming inferred from the DNA. Of 110,000 to 150,000 clones detected, about 87% appear once; the ten largest clones hold approximately 40%. This clone has a handful of counts.

The sequenced sample was peripheral blood. This receptor was obtained from a human donor in a cohort sampled during active COVID-19. The chain is built from TRBV27 and TRBJ1-2; the D is unclear. CDR3 nucleotide sequence: TGTGCCAGCAGTTTAAGGAAAACGGCTTTGGGAGTTAACTATGGCTACACCTTC. Encoded protein: CASSLRKTALGVNYGYTF.